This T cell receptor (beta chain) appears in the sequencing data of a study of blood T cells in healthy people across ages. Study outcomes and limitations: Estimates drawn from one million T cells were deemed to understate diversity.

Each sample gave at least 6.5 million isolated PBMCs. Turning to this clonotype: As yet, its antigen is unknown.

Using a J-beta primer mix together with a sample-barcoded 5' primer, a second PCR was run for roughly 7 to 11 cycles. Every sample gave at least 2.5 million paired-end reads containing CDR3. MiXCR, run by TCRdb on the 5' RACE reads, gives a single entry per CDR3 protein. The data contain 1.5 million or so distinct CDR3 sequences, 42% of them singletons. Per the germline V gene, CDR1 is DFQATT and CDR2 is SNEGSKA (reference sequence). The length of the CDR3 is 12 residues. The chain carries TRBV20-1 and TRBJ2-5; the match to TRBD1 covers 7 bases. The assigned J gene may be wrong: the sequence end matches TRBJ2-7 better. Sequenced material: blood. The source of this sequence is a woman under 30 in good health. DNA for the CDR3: TGCAGTGCTCCGGGACAGTACTACGAGCAGTACTTC. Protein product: CSAPGQYYEQYF.